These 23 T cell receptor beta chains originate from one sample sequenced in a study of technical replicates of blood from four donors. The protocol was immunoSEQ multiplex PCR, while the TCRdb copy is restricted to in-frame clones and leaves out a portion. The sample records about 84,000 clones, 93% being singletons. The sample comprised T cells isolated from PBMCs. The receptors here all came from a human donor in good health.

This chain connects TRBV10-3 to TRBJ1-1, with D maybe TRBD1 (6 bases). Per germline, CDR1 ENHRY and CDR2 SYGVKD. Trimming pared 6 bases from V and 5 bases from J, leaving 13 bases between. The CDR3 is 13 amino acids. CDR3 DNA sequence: TGTGCCATCAGGGCAGGGGTGGAGACTGAAGCTTTCTTT. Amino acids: CAIRAGVETEAFF.

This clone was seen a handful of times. The CDR3 coding sequence is TGTGCCAGCAGCGGAGGGTATTTAACCCGAAACACCATATATTTT. Its translation is CASSGGYLTRNTIYF. The chain combines TRBV5-6 with TRBJ1-3; D remains unclear. V was cut by 4 bases and J by 5 bases, with 16 bases left in between. CDR3 size: 15 residues. Germline V lookup: CDR1 SGHDT, CDR2 YYEEEE. Filled out from reference TRBV5-6 and TRBJ1-3, the complete variable domain reads DAGVTQSPTHLIKTRGQQVTLRCSPKSGHDTVSWYQQALGQGPQFIFQYYEEEERQRGNFPDRFSGHQFPNYSSELNVNALLLGDSALYLCASSGGYLTRNTIYFGEGSWLTVV.

The CDR3 here is CASSRRKGTLNYNEQFF. The CDR3 bases are TGTGCCAGCAGCCGACGAAAAGGGACACTAAACTACAATGAGCAGTTCTTC. The rearrangement joins TRBV11-2 to TRBJ2-1, with D maybe TRBD1 (6 bases). V was cut by 5 bases and J by 3 bases, with 20 bases left in between. Germline V lookup: CDR1 SGHAT, CDR2 FQNNGV. This CDR3 spans 17 amino acids. The full variable domain, its missing parts supplied by reference TRBV11-2 and TRBJ2-1, is EAGVAQSPRYKIIEKRQSVAFWCNPISGHATLYWYQQILGQGPKLLIQFQNNGVVDDSQLPKDRFSAERLKGVDSTLKIQPAKLEDSAVYLCASSRRKGTLNYNEQFFGPGTRLTVL.

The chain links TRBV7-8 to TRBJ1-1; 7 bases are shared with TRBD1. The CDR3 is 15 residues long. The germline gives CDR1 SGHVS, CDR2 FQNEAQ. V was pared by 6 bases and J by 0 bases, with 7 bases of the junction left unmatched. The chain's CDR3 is CASRETGQVNTEAFF. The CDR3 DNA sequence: TGTGCCAGCAGAGAGACCGGACAGGTGAACACTGAAGCTTTCTTT. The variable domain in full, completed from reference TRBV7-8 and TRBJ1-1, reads GAGVSQSPRYKVAKRGQDVALRCDPISGHVSLFWYQQALGQGPEFLTYFQNEAQLDKSGLPSDRFFAERPEGSVSTLKIQRTQQEDSAVYLCASRETGQVNTEAFFGQGTRLTVV.

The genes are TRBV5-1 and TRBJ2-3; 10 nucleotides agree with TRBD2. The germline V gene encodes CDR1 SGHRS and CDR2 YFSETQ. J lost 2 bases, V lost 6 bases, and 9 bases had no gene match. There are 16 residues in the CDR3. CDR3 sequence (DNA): TGCGCCAGCATAGCAGATCTAGCGGGAGTCACAGATACGCAGTATTTT. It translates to CASIADLAGVTDTQYF.

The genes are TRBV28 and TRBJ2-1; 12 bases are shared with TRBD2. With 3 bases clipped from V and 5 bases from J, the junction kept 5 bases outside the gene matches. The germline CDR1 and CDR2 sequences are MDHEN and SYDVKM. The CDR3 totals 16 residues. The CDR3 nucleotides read TGTGCCAGCAGTTTTCGACTAGCGGGAGAAAACAATGAGCAGTTCTTC. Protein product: CASSFRLAGENNEQFF.

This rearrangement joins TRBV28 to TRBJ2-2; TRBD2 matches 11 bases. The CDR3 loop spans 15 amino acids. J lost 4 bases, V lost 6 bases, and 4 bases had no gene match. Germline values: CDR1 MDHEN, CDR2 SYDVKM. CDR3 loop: CASSRSGRGTGELFF. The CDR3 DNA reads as TGTGCCAGCAGCCGTAGCGGGAGGGGCACCGGGGAGCTGTTTTTT.

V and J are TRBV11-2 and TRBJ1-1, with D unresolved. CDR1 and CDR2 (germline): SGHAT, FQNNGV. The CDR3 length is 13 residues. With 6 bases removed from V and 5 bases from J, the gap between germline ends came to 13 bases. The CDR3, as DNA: TGTGCCAGCAGACCCGGACTGGGAACTGAAGCTTTCTTT. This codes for CASRPGLGTEAFF.

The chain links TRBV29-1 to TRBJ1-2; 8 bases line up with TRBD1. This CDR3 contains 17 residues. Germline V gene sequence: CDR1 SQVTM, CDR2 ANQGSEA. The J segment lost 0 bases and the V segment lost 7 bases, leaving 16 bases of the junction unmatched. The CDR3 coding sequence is TGCAGCGCAACCCCCCAGAGCGGGACAGGCTCTAACTATGGCTACACCTTC. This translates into CSATPQSGTGSNYGYTF. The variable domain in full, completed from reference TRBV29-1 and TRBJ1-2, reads SAVISQKPSRDICQRGTSLTIQCQVDSQVTMMFWYRQQPGQSLTLIATANQGSEATYESGFVIDKFPISRPNLTFSTLTVSNMSPEDSSIYLCSATPQSGTGSNYGYTFGSGTRLTVV.

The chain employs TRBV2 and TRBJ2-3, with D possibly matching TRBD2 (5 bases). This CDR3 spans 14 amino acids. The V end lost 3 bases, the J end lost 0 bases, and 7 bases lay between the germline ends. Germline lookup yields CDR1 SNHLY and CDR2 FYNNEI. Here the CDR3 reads CASSDGGSTDTQYF. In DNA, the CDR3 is TGTGCCAGCAGTGATGGCGGGAGCACAGATACGCAGTATTTT. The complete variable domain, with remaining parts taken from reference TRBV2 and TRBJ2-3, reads EPEVTQTPSHQVTQMGQEVILRCVPISNHLYFYWYRQILGQKVEFLVSFYNNEISEKSEIFDDQFSVERPDGSNFTLKIRSTKLEDSAMYFCASSDGGSTDTQYFGPGTRLTVL.

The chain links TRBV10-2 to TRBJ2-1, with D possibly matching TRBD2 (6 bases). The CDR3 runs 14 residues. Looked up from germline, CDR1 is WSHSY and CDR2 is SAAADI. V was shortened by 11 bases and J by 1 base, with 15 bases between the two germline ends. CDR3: CACRRGGSYNEQFF. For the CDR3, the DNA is TGCGCCTGCCGGAGGGGCGGTTCCTACAATGAGCAGTTCTTC.

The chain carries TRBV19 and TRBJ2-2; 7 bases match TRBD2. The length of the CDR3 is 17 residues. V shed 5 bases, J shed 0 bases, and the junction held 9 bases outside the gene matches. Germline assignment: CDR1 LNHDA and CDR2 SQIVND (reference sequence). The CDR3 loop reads CASSHLTSRANTGELFF. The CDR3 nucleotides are TGTGCCAGTAGTCACTTGACTAGCAGGGCGAACACCGGGGAGCTGTTTTTT.

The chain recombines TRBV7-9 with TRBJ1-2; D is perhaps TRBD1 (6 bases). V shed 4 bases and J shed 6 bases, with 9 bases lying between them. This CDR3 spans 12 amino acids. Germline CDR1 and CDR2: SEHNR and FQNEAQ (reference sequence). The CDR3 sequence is CASSSRTDGYTF. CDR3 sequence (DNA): TGTGCCAGCAGCTCCAGGACAGATGGCTACACCTTC.

The CDR3 reads CASSFSTRGSNTGELFF. The CDR3, as DNA: TGTGCCAGCAGTTTCTCGACCAGGGGCTCGAACACCGGGGAGCTGTTTTTT. The chain is built from TRBV28 and TRBJ2-2, with D possibly being TRBD1 (6 bases). The V end was cut by 3 bases, the J end by 0 bases, with 14 bases between. The CDR3 totals 17 residues. Germline V gene sequence: CDR1 MDHEN, CDR2 SYDVKM.

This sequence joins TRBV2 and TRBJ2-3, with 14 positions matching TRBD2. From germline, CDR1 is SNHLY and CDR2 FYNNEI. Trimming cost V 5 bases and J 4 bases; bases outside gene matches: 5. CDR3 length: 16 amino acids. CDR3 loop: CASSFGTSGSADTQYF. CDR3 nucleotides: TGTGCCAGCAGTTTCGGGACTAGCGGGAGTGCAGATACGCAGTATTTT.

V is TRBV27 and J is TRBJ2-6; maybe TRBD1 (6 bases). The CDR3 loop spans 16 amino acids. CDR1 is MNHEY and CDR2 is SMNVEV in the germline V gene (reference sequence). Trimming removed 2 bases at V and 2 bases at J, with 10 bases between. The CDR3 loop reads CASSLSRGTGANVLTF. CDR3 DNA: TGTGCCAGCAGTTTAAGCAGGGGCACTGGGGCCAACGTCCTGACTTTC. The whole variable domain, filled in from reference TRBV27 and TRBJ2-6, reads EAQVTQNPRYLITVTGKKLTVTCSQNMNHEYMSWYRQDPGLGLRQIYYSMNVEVTDKGDVPEGYKVSRKEKRNFPLILESPSPNQTSLYFCASSLSRGTGANVLTFGAGSRLTVL.

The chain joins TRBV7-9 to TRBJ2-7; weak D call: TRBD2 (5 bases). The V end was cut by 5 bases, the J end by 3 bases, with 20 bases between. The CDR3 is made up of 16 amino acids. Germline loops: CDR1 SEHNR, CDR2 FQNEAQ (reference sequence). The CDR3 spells CASSQFAGRNYYEQYF. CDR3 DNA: TGTGCCAGCAGCCAATTTGCGGGCCGAAATTACTACGAGCAGTACTTC.

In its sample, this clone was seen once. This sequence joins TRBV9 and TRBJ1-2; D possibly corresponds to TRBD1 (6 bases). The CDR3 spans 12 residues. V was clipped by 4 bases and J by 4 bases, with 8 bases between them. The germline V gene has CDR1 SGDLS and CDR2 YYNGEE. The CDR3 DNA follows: TGTGCCAGCAGCCGGGACACCTATGGCTACACCTTC. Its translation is CASSRDTYGYTF.

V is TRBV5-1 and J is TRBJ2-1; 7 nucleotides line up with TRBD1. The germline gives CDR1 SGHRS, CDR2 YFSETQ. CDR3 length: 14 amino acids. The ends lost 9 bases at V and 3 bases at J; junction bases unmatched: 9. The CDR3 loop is CATCKGDSYNEQFF. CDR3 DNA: TGCGCCACCTGCAAAGGGGACAGCTACAATGAGCAGTTCTTC.

The CDR3: CASSVEGGREFCTDTQYF. CDR3 sequence (DNA): TGTGCCAGCAGCGTAGAGGGGGGGCGGGAGTTTTGCACAGATACGCAGTATTTT. The chain joins TRBV9 to TRBJ2-3, with TRBD2 as a possible D gene (7 bases). V lost 0 bases to trimming and J lost 1 base, with 18 bases between them. The V gene's germline CDR1 is SGDLS and CDR2 YYNGEE. The CDR3 has 18 amino acids.

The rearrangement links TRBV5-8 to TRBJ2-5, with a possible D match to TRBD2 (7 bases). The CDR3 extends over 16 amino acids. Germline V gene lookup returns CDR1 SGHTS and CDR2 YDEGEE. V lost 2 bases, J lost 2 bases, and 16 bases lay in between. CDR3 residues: CASSFQRGGGQETQYF. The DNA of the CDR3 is TGTGCCAGCAGCTTCCAAAGGGGGGGCGGGCAAGAGACCCAGTACTTC.

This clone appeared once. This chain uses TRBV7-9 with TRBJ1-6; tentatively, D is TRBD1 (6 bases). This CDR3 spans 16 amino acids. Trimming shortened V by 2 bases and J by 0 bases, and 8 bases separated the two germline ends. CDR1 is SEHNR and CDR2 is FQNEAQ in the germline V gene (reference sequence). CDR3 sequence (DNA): TGTGCCAGCAGCTTAAGGGACAACTCCTATAATTCACCCCTCCACTTT. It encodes CASSLRDNSYNSPLHF.

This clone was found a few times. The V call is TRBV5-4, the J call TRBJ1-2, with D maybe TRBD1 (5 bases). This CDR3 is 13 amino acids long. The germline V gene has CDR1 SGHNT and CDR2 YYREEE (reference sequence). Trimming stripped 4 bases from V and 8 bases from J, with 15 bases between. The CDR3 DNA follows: TGTGCCAGCAGCCTCGGACCAACAGGAGGCTACACCTTC. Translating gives CASSLGPTGGYTF.